These 9 T cell receptor beta chains were sequenced from one sample in a study of T cell repertoires in cytomegalovirus infection. TCRdb reanalysed the reads using MiXCR and keeps one entry per CDR3 protein. Here the sample spans approximately 500,000 distinct CDR3 sequences, approximately 15% being singletons. Specimen: CD8+ T cells from PBMCs. These TCRs come from a human donor in good health (CMV status not recorded). Some clones in this sample may be carry-over from other donors' samples.

This chain connects TRBV7-9 to TRBJ2-7; TRBD1 might be the D (7 bases). This CDR3 spans 15 amino acids. In germline, CDR1 is SEHNR, CDR2 FQNEAQ (reference sequence). Trimming stripped 3 bases from V and 5 bases from J, with 17 bases between. The CDR3 nucleotides are TGTGCCAGCAGCTTCCCCCAAGGCAGGGGGGACGAGCAGTACTTC. Residues: CASSFPQGRGDEQYF.

The chain recombines TRBV27 with TRBJ1-5; possibly TRBD1 for D (6 bases). With 3 bases removed from V and 0 bases from J, the gap between germline ends came to 9 bases. CDR1 is MNHEY, CDR2 SMNVEV, per germline (reference sequence). The CDR3 has 15 amino acids. The chain's CDR3 is CASSFQGSSNQPQHF. CDR3 sequence (DNA): TGTGCCAGCAGTTTCCAGGGGTCTAGCAATCAGCCCCAGCATTTT.

This clonotype occurred many times. V is TRBV4-2 and J is TRBJ2-1, with TRBD2 matching over 8 bases. The J segment lost 0 bases and the V segment lost 1 base, leaving 11 bases of the junction unmatched. The germline V gene encodes CDR1 LGHNA and CDR2 YNFKEQ. The CDR3 contains 19 residues. The CDR3 DNA sequence: TGTGCCAGCAGCCAAGTGGGGGCTAGCGGGTATAGCTCCTACAATGAGCAGTTCTTC. Its translation is CASSQVGASGYSSYNEQFF.

This clonotype was seen ten or more times. DNA for the CDR3: TGTGCCAGCAGCCCCCAATTGAACACTGAAGCTTTCTTT. Its protein product is CASSPQLNTEAFF. V and J are TRBV7-9 and TRBJ1-1; D is unresolved. The ends were cut back, 5 bases at V and 0 bases at J, with 7 bases in the middle. The CDR3 extends over 13 amino acids. Germline V gene data show CDR1 as SEHNR and CDR2 as FQNEAQ (reference sequence).

This clonotype was picked up many times. This chain links TRBV19 with TRBJ2-1; no clear D. CDR1 LNHDA and CDR2 SQIVND come from the germline V gene (reference sequence). This CDR3 comprises 15 residues. Between the trimmed V and J ends, which lost 6 bases and 5 bases, there was a span of 17 bases. CDR3 nucleotide sequence: TGTGCCAGTAGAAACACTCAGTCCACCCACAATGAGCAGTTCTTC. It encodes CASRNTQSTHNEQFF.

This chain connects TRBV15 to TRBJ2-1; D possibly corresponds to TRBD1 (6 bases). Germline V gene sequence: CDR1 LNHNV, CDR2 YYDKDF (reference sequence). V was cut by 5 bases and J by 8 bases, with 19 bases left in between. This CDR3 spans 15 amino acids. The DNA of the CDR3 is TGTGCCACCAGCCCGTCGTATCAGGGGAGTTATGAGCAGTTCTTC. It specifies CATSPSYQGSYEQFF.

With respect to this clonotype: A read error may explain this, as a much larger clone is one base away. The chain recombines TRBV4-1 with TRBJ2-5; 11 positions match TRBD1. Germline V gives CDR1 MGHRA, CDR2 YSYEKL. The CDR3 runs 16 residues. The CDR3 DNA sequence: TGCGCCAGCAGCCAACCGGGACAGGGGGGTGTGGAGATCCAGTACTTC. This gives the protein CASSQPGQGGVEIQYF.

The chain links TRBV28 to TRBJ2-1; D ambiguous. Trimming stripped 4 bases from V and 7 bases from J, with 8 bases between. Germline CDR1 MDHEN, CDR2 SYDVKM. CDR3 length: 12 residues. DNA for the CDR3: TGTGCCAGCAGTTCTGGAATTAATGAGCAGTTCTTC. This gives the protein CASSSGINEQFF.

This clonotype was picked up a small number of times. The chain combines TRBV6-5 with TRBJ2-6; D unclear. Trimming cost V 7 bases and J 0 bases, with 22 bases left between them. The length of the CDR3 is 19 residues. Germline CDR1 and CDR2: MNHEY and SVGAGI. CDR3 in amino acids: CASTLHVARETSGANVLTF. DNA for the CDR3: TGTGCCAGCACCCTTCATGTTGCGAGAGAGACCTCTGGGGCCAACGTCCTGACTTTC.